The 21 T cell receptor beta chains below all came from one sample that was sequenced in a study of regulatory and conventional T cells in RAG deficiency. The assay was immunoSEQ multiplex PCR, and TCRdb's table has in-frame clones only and misses some. The sample lists some 22,000 clones, 93% occurring once. Genomic DNA came from blood conventional CD4+ T cells gated CD25-low CD127-high. This sample also belongs to another study, concerning regulatory T cells. That source reports: Primers: 52 TRBV forward and 13 TRBJ reverse.

Sequences were obtained from CD4+ T cells sorted from blood. Every receptor here comes from a human donor in good health.

CDR3 amino acids: CAWSRTEKLFF. CDR3 nucleotides: TGTGCCTGGAGCCGGACTGAAAAACTGTTTTTT. V is TRBV30 and J is TRBJ1-4; D is unclear. This CDR3 is built from 11 residues. Germline-derived CDR1 and CDR2 are GTSNPN and SVGIG (reference sequence). The V and J ends lost 3 bases and 7 bases respectively, with 6 bases between them. The full variable domain, its missing parts supplied by reference TRBV30 and TRBJ1-4, is SQTIHQWPATLVQPVGSPLSLECTVEGTSNPNLYWYRQAAGRGLQLLFYSVGIGQISSEVPQNLSASRPQDRQFILSSKKLLLSDSGFYLCAWSRTEKLFFGSGTQLSVL.

The V call is TRBV5-6, the J call TRBJ2-3, with unresolved D. Germline V gene lookup returns CDR1 SGHDT and CDR2 YYEEEE. Deletions cut 4 bases from V and 5 bases from J, with 11 bases between. This CDR3 has 13 residues. Here the CDR3 DNA reads TGTGCCAGCAGCACCGGAACAGAAGATACGCAGTATTTT. Protein product: CASSTGTEDTQYF.

The V gene is TRBV5-6, the J gene TRBJ2-7; unclear D gene. The CDR3 has 12 residues. The V end lost 2 bases, the J end lost 2 bases, and 5 bases lay between the germline ends. Germline assignment: CDR1 SGHDT and CDR2 YYEEEE. The CDR3 loop is CASSFVAYEQYF. The CDR3 DNA follows: TGTGCCAGCAGCTTTGTAGCCTACGAGCAGTACTTC.

V and J are TRBV28 and TRBJ1-5; no clear D gene. Trimming left V 8 bases short and J 0 bases short, with 8 bases between. The germline V gene encodes CDR1 MDHEN and CDR2 SYDVKM. The CDR3 loop spans 13 amino acids. CDR3 nucleotides: TGTGCCAGCCATGGGTATAGCAATCAGCCCCAGCATTTT. Residues: CASHGYSNQPQHF. Supplemented by reference TRBV28 and TRBJ1-5, the full variable domain reads DVKVTQSSRYLVKRTGEKVFLECVQDMDHENMFWYRQDPGLGLRLIYFSYDVKMKEKGDIPEGYSVSREKKERFSLILESASTNQTSMYLCASHGYSNQPQHFGDGTRLSIL.

CDR3 loop: CAWSAARQYSNQPQHF. The DNA of the CDR3 is TGTGCCTGGAGTGCAGCGCGCCAGTATAGCAATCAGCCCCAGCATTTT. The chain uses TRBV30 and TRBJ1-5; D is ambiguous. V lost 1 base, J lost 0 bases, and 13 bases lay in between. Germline V gives CDR1 GTSNPN, CDR2 SVGIG (reference sequence). The CDR3 has 16 amino acids.

V is TRBV19 and J is TRBJ2-5; TRBD2 aligns across 10 bases. J lost 5 bases, V lost 4 bases, and 7 bases had no gene match. This CDR3 region has 15 residues. Germline V CDR1 and CDR2: LNHDA, SQIVND (reference sequence). In DNA, the CDR3 is TGTGCCAGTAGTACCCAGGGACTAGCGCGGGAGACCCAGTACTTC. This translates into CASSTQGLARETQYF. Variable domain in full (rest from reference TRBV19 and TRBJ2-5): DGGITQSPKYLFRKEGQNVTLSCEQNLNHDAMYWYRQDPGQGLRLIYYSQIVNDFQKGDIAEGYSVSREKKESFPLTVTSAQKNPTAFYLCASSTQGLARETQYFGPGTRLLVL.

V gene TRBV6-6 combines with J gene TRBJ1-2; D may be TRBD1 (6 bases). The V gene's germline CDR1 is MNHNY and CDR2 SVGAGI (reference sequence). This CDR3 has 13 residues. Trimming took 6 bases from V and 8 from J, leaving 16 bases between them. The CDR3 reads CASSFRTEKGYTF. Written as DNA, the CDR3 is TGTGCCAGCAGCTTTCGGACAGAGAAGGGCTACACCTTC.

The chain joins TRBV7-3 to TRBJ2-1; unclear D gene. Germline-derived CDR1 and CDR2 are SGHTA and FQGTGA. The CDR3 is 16 residues long. The V and J ends lost 0 bases and 0 bases respectively, with 9 bases between them. The CDR3 region is CASSLTPLGSYNEQFF. The CDR3 DNA reads as TGTGCCAGCAGCTTAACCCCTTTGGGCTCCTACAATGAGCAGTTCTTC.

The chain recombines TRBV6-1 with TRBJ2-7, with D possibly being TRBD1 (5 bases). Germline lookup yields CDR1 MNHNS and CDR2 SASEGT. V lost 5 bases and J lost 3, with 14 bases in between. The CDR3 covers 14 residues. The CDR3 sequence is CASSRGHHSYEQYF. DNA of the CDR3: TGTGCCAGCAGTCGCGGACATCACAGCTACGAGCAGTACTTC.

The V call is TRBV7-2, the J call TRBJ2-4; 7 positions agree with TRBD1. Trimming took 7 bases from V and 3 from J; bases not matched to a gene: 6. The CDR3 sequence is 14 residues long. Per the germline V gene, CDR1 is SGHTA and CDR2 is FQGNSA. Written as DNA, the CDR3 is TGTGCCAGCACCAGGGGGTTCGGCAAAAACATTCAGTACTTC. This translates into CASTRGFGKNIQYF. The full variable domain, with the rest looked up from reference TRBV7-2 and TRBJ2-4, is GAGVSQSPSNKVTEKGKDVELRCDPISGHTALYWYRQSLGQGLEFLIYFQGNSAPDKSGLPSDRFSAERTGGSVSTLTIQRTQQEDSAVYLCASTRGFGKNIQYFGAGTRLSVL.

The J gene is TRBJ1-1, the V gene TRBV11-3; a weak D match, TRBD1 (5 bases). Per the germline V gene, CDR1 is SGHNT and CDR2 is YENEEA. The germline V and J ends were trimmed by 5 bases and 1 base, with 11 bases remaining between them. The CDR3 covers 14 residues. The CDR3 loop reads CASSPDGGNTEAFF. CDR3 DNA sequence: TGTGCCAGCAGCCCGGACGGGGGGAACACTGAAGCTTTCTTT.

The CDR3 DNA is TGTGCCAGCAGCTCGAGGGACAGTGAGCAGTTCTTC. Protein: CASSSRDSEQFF. The J gene is TRBJ2-1, the V gene TRBV11-2; 7 bases line up with TRBD1. CDR3 size: 12 residues. Looked up from germline, CDR1 is SGHAT and CDR2 is FQNNGV. J was trimmed by 9 bases and V by 4 bases; bases with no gene match: 3.

The chain combines TRBV5-1 with TRBJ1-4, with D possibly TRBD1 on 6 matching bases. The CDR3 is 13 amino acids. The germline V gene has CDR1 SGHRS and CDR2 YFSETQ. Trimming took 3 bases from V and 4 from J, leaving 7 bases between them. CDR3 coding DNA: TGCGCCAGCAGCTGGACAGATAATGAAAAACTGTTTTTT. It yields the protein CASSWTDNEKLFF. Together with reference TRBV5-1 and TRBJ1-4, the CDR3 gives the full variable domain: KAGVTQTPRYLIKTRGQQVTLSCSPISGHRSVSWYQQTPGQGLQFLFEYFSETQRNKGNFPGRFSGRQFSNSRSEMNVSTLELGDSALYLCASSWTDNEKLFFGSGTQLSVL.

This clone was recorded once. The rearrangement uses TRBV19 and TRBJ1-4; D is possibly TRBD1 (5 bases). Germline values: CDR1 LNHDA, CDR2 SQIVND (reference sequence). Trimming shortened V by 4 bases and J by 4 bases, and 19 bases separated the two germline ends. CDR3 size: 17 residues. The CDR3 here is CASSTFRDGVLNEKLFF. DNA of the CDR3: TGTGCCAGTAGTACCTTCCGGGACGGCGTACTTAATGAAAAACTGTTTTTT.

The gene calls are TRBV11-2 and TRBJ2-5, with no clear D. The CDR3 loop spans 13 amino acids. CDR1 and CDR2 from the germline V gene are SGHAT and FQNNGV. V was clipped by 3 bases and J by 1 base, with 6 bases between them. CDR3 nucleotide sequence: TGTGCCAGCAGCTTCAATAGCCAAGAGACCCAGTACTTC. The encoded protein is CASSFNSQETQYF.

The chain's CDR3 is CASSLFGPPNSPLHF. CDR3 DNA sequence: TGTGCCAGTAGTCTCTTCGGTCCTCCTAATTCACCCCTCCACTTT. The rearrangement links TRBV19 to TRBJ1-6; D is uncertain. This CDR3 comprises 15 residues. Germline V gives CDR1 LNHDA, CDR2 SQIVND (reference sequence). Between the trimmed V and J ends, which lost 5 bases and 6 bases, there was a span of 14 bases. Supplemented by reference TRBV19 and TRBJ1-6, the full variable domain reads DGGITQSPKYLFRKEGQNVTLSCEQNLNHDAMYWYRQDPGQGLRLIYYSQIVNDFQKGDIAEGYSVSREKKESFPLTVTSAQKNPTAFYLCASSLFGPPNSPLHFGNGTRLTVT.

The chain employs TRBV10-1 and TRBJ1-1; D gene ambiguous. Trimming removed 0 bases at V and 11 bases at J, with 13 bases between. CDR3 length equals 13 residues. Germline V CDR1 and CDR2: WNHNN, SYGVQD (reference sequence). The CDR3 coding sequence is TGCGCCAGCAGTGAGTCGAATTTGGATCCGGCTTTCTTT. Its protein product is CASSESNLDPAFF.

The rearrangement links TRBV14 to TRBJ2-5; D unclear. Germline V lookup: CDR1 SGHDN, CDR2 FVKESK. The CDR3 has 13 amino acids. V was cut by 1 base and J by 2 bases, with 5 bases left in between. The CDR3 nucleotides read TGTGCCAGCAGCCAAGGGGTGCAAGAGACCCAGTACTTC. Its translation: CASSQGVQETQYF.

The V gene is TRBV5-8, the J gene TRBJ1-3; D is ambiguous. The V end lost 1 base, the J end lost 1 base, and 9 bases lay between the germline ends. Germline V CDR1 and CDR2: SGHTS, YDEGEE. The CDR3 covers 15 residues. CDR3 region: CASSLSMGSGNTIYF. In DNA form, the CDR3 reads TGTGCCAGCAGCTTGTCTATGGGATCTGGAAACACCATATATTTT. The variable domain in full, with the rest retrieved from reference TRBV5-8 and TRBJ1-3, is EAGVTQSPTHLIKTRGQQATLRCSPISGHTSVYWYQQALGLGLQFLLWYDEGEERNRGNFPPRFSGRQFPNYSSELNVNALELEDSALYLCASSLSMGSGNTIYFGEGSWLTVV.

The chain is built from TRBV5-4 and TRBJ2-1, with TRBD2 identical over 9 bases. The germline V gene encodes CDR1 SGHNT and CDR2 YYREEE (reference sequence). This CDR3 comprises 15 residues. V lost 3 bases to trimming and J lost 4 bases; unmatched junction nucleotides: 5. The CDR3 DNA follows: TGTGCCAGCAGCTCGCGGGCGGGGGGGTACAATGAGCAGTTCTTC. Translating gives CASSSRAGGYNEQFF.

The rearrangement uses TRBV28 and TRBJ2-1, with D possibly being TRBD2 (6 bases). There are 9 residues in the CDR3. The V end lost 8 bases, the J end lost 12 bases, and 8 bases lay between the germline ends. Germline CDR1 and CDR2: MDHEN and SYDVKM. CDR3 coding DNA: TGTGCCAGCGGAGCGGGGCAGTTCTTC. Its translation is CASGAGQFF.